This T cell receptor (beta chain) is from a study of T cells after yellow fever vaccination. Whole-study context: Each low-cell-number fraction was prepared by means of SMART-Seq v4 Ultra Low Input.

As for this clonotype: Its antigen is unidentified.

Points from the study as a whole: Post-booster repertoires contained most primary-vaccination clones again (about 95% CD4, approximately 88% CD8). Only a small proportion of the clonotypes turned up in both the CD4 and the CD8 compartments, likely arising from convergent recombination.

The 5'RACE template-switching step produced TCR cDNA and added a universal primer site and UMIs. TCRdb itself ran the 5' RACE reads through MiXCR, one entry per CDR3 protein. The sample holds 350,000 or so distinct CDR3 sequences, roughly 8.3% seen once. V was pared by 0 bases and J by 4 bases, with 10 bases between. CDR1 and CDR2 (germline): KGHSH, LQKENI. The CDR3 has 14 residues. The genes are TRBV18 and TRBJ2-7; D is possibly TRBD1 (5 bases). The specimen comprised PBMCs, sampled around 45 days after the first yellow fever vaccination. The TCR comes from a man aged 18 to 29 who received the YFV17D yellow fever vaccine. The CDR3 loop is CASSPPGVGYEQYF. The CDR3, as DNA: TGTGCCAGCTCACCACCAGGGGTGGGGTACGAGCAGTACTTC.